This TCR beta chain was identified in a study of T cells in localized non-small cell lung cancer. Deletions cut 5 bases from V and 5 bases from J, with 10 bases between. The CDR3 is made up of 13 amino acids. Germline V CDR1 and CDR2: MNHEY, SMNVEV (reference sequence). As to this clone: The antigen remains unidentified.

Study conclusions and caveats: Overall survival was longer when the density of T cells in the blood was higher. Multi-region tumor sequencing was not done, so intratumor heterogeneity could not be excluded.

Assay: immunoSEQ multiplex PCR; the TCRdb copy retains only in-frame clones and omits some. This sample has approximately 22,000 clones, with around 85% found just once. Here the sequenced sample was PBMCs, taken before any cancer treatment. This TCR came from a man between 40 and 70 years old with stage II squamous cell lung carcinoma. This chain joins TRBV27 and TRBJ2-1; no definite D call. CDR3 amino acids: CASSLDQNNEQFF. CDR3 bases: TGTGCCAGCAGTCTGGACCAGAACAATGAGCAGTTCTTC.